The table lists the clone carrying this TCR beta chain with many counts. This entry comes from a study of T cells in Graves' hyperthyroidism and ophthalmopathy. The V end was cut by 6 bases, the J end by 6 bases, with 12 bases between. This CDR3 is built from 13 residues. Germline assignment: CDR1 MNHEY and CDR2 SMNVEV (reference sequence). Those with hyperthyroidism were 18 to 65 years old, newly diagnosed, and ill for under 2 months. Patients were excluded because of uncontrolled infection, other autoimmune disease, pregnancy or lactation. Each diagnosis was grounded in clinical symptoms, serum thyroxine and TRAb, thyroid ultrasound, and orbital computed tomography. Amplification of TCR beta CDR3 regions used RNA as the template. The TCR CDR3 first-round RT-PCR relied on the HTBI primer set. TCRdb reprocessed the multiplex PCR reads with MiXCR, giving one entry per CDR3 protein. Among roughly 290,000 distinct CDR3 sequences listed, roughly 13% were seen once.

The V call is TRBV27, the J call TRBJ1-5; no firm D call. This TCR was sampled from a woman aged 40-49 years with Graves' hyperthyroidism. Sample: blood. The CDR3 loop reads CASREGAGQPQHF. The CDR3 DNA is TGTGCCAGCAGAGAGGGCGCGGGTCAGCCCCAGCATTTT.